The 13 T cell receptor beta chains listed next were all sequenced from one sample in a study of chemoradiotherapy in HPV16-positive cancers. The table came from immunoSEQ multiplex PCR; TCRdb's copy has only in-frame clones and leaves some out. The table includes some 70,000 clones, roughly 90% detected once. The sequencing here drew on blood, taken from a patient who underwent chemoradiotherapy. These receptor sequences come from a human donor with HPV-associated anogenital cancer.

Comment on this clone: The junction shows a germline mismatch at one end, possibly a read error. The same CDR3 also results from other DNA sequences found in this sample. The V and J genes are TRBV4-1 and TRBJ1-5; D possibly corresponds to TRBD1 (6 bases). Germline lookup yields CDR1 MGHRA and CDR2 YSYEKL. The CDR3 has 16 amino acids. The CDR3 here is CASSQEGRGGYQPQHF. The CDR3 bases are TGCGCCAGCAGTCAAGAAGGCAGGGGCGGCTATCAGCCCCAGCATTTT.

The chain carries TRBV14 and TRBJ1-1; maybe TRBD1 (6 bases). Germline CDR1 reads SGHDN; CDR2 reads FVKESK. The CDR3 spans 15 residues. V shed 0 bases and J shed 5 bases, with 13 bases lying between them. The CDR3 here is CASSQEGALGTEAFF. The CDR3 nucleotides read TGTGCCAGCAGCCAAGAGGGGGCCCTGGGGACTGAAGCTTTCTTT.

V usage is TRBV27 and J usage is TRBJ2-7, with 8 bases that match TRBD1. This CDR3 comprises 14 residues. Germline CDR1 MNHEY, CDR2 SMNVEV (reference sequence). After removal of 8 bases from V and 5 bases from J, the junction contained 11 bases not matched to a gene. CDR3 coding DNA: TGTGCCAGCGGTCCCGGGACAGGCACTCACGAGCAGTACTTC. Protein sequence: CASGPGTGTHEQYF.

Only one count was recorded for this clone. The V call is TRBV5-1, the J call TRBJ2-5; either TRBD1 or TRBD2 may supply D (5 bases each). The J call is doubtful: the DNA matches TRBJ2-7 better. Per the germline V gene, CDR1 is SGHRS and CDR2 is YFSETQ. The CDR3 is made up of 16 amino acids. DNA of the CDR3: TGCGCCAGCAGCTTGGGTACAGGACTCGCTGGTTACGAGCAGTACTTC. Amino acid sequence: CASSLGTGLAGYEQYF.

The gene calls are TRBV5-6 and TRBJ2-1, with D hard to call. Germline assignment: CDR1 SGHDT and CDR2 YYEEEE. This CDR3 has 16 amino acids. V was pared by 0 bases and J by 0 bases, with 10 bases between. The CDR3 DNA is TGTGCCAGCAGCTTGGAGCTGAGGAGCTCCTACAATGAGCAGTTCTTC. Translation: CASSLELRSSYNEQFF.

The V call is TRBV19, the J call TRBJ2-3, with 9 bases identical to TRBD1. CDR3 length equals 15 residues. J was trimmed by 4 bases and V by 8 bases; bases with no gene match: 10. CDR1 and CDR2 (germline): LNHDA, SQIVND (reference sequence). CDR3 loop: CASQRTGTGPDTQYF. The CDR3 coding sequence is TGTGCCAGTCAACGGACCGGGACAGGGCCAGATACGCAGTATTTT.

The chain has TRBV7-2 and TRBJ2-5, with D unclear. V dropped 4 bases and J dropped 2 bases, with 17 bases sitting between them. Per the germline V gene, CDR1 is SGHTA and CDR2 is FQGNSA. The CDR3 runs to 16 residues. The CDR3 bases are TGTGCCAGCAGCTCCGTCCCACCCCCGGCACAAGAGACCCAGTACTTC. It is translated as CASSSVPPPAQETQYF.

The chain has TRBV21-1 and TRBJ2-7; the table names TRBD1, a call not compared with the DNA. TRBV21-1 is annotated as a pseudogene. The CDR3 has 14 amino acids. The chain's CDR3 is CASSKGGGPYEQYF. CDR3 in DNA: TGTGCCAGCAGCAAAGGAGGGGGTCCCTACGAGCAGTACTTC.

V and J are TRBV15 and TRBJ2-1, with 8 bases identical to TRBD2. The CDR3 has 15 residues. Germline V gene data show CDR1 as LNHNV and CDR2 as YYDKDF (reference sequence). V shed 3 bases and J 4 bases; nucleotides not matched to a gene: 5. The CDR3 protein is CATSRREAKYNEQFF. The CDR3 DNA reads TGTGCCACCAGCAGGCGGGAGGCGAAGTACAATGAGCAGTTCTTC.

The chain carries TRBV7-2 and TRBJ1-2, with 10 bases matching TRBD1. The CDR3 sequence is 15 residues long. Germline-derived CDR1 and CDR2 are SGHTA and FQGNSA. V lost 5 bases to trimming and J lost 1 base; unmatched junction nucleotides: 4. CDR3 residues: CASSPDRGINYGYTF. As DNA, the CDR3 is TGTGCCAGCAGCCCGGACAGGGGGATTAACTATGGCTACACCTTC. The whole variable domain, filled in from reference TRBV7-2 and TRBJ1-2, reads GAGVSQSPSNKVTEKGKDVELRCDPISGHTALYWYRQSLGQGLEFLIYFQGNSAPDKSGLPSDRFSAERTGGSVSTLTIQRTQQEDSAVYLCASSPDRGINYGYTFGSGTRLTVV.

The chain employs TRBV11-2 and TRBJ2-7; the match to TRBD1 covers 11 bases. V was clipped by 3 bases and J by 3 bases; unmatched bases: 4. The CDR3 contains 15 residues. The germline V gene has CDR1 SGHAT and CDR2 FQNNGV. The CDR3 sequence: CASSLPGTGGYEQYF. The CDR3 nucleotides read TGTGCCAGCAGCTTGCCCGGGACAGGGGGCTACGAGCAGTACTTC.

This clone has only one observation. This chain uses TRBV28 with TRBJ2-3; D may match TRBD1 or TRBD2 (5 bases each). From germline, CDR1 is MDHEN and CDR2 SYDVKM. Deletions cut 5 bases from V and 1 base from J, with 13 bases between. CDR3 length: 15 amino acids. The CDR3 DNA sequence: TGTGCCAGCAGTGCGCAGGGAGCAGGCACAGATACGCAGTATTTT. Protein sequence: CASSAQGAGTDTQYF.

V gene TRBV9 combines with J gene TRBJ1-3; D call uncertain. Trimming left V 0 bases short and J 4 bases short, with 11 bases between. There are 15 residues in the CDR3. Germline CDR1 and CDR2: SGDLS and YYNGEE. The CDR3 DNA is TGTGCCAGCAGCGTAGGCGACCGCCCAGGAAACACCATATATTTT. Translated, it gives CASSVGDRPGNTIYF. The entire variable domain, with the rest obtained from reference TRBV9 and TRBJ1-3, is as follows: DSGVTQTPKHLITATGQRVTLRCSPRSGDLSVYWYQQSLDQGLQFLIQYYNGEERAKGNILERFSAQQFPDLHSELNLSSLELGDSALYFCASSVGDRPGNTIYFGEGSWLTVV.